There are a few counts of the clone carrying this T cell receptor (beta chain). TCRdb re-called the 5' RACE reads with MiXCR, one entry per CDR3 protein. The sample lists some 690,000 distinct CDR3 sequences, around 20% occurring once. The data were obtained in a study of identical twins. Germline CDR1 GTSNPN, CDR2 SVGIG (reference sequence). V was trimmed by 5 bases and J by 6 bases, leaving 8 bases between them. CDR3 length equals 11 residues. The data were also submitted as part of a second study, on T cells expressing NK-cell markers.

The sequenced material came from PBMCs. This TCR was sampled from a woman between 18 and 29 years old in good health. The chain uses TRBV30 and TRBJ2-1; unclear D gene. The CDR3: CAWSGLNEQFF. In nucleotides, the CDR3 is TGTGCCTGGTCCGGGCTCAATGAGCAGTTCTTC.